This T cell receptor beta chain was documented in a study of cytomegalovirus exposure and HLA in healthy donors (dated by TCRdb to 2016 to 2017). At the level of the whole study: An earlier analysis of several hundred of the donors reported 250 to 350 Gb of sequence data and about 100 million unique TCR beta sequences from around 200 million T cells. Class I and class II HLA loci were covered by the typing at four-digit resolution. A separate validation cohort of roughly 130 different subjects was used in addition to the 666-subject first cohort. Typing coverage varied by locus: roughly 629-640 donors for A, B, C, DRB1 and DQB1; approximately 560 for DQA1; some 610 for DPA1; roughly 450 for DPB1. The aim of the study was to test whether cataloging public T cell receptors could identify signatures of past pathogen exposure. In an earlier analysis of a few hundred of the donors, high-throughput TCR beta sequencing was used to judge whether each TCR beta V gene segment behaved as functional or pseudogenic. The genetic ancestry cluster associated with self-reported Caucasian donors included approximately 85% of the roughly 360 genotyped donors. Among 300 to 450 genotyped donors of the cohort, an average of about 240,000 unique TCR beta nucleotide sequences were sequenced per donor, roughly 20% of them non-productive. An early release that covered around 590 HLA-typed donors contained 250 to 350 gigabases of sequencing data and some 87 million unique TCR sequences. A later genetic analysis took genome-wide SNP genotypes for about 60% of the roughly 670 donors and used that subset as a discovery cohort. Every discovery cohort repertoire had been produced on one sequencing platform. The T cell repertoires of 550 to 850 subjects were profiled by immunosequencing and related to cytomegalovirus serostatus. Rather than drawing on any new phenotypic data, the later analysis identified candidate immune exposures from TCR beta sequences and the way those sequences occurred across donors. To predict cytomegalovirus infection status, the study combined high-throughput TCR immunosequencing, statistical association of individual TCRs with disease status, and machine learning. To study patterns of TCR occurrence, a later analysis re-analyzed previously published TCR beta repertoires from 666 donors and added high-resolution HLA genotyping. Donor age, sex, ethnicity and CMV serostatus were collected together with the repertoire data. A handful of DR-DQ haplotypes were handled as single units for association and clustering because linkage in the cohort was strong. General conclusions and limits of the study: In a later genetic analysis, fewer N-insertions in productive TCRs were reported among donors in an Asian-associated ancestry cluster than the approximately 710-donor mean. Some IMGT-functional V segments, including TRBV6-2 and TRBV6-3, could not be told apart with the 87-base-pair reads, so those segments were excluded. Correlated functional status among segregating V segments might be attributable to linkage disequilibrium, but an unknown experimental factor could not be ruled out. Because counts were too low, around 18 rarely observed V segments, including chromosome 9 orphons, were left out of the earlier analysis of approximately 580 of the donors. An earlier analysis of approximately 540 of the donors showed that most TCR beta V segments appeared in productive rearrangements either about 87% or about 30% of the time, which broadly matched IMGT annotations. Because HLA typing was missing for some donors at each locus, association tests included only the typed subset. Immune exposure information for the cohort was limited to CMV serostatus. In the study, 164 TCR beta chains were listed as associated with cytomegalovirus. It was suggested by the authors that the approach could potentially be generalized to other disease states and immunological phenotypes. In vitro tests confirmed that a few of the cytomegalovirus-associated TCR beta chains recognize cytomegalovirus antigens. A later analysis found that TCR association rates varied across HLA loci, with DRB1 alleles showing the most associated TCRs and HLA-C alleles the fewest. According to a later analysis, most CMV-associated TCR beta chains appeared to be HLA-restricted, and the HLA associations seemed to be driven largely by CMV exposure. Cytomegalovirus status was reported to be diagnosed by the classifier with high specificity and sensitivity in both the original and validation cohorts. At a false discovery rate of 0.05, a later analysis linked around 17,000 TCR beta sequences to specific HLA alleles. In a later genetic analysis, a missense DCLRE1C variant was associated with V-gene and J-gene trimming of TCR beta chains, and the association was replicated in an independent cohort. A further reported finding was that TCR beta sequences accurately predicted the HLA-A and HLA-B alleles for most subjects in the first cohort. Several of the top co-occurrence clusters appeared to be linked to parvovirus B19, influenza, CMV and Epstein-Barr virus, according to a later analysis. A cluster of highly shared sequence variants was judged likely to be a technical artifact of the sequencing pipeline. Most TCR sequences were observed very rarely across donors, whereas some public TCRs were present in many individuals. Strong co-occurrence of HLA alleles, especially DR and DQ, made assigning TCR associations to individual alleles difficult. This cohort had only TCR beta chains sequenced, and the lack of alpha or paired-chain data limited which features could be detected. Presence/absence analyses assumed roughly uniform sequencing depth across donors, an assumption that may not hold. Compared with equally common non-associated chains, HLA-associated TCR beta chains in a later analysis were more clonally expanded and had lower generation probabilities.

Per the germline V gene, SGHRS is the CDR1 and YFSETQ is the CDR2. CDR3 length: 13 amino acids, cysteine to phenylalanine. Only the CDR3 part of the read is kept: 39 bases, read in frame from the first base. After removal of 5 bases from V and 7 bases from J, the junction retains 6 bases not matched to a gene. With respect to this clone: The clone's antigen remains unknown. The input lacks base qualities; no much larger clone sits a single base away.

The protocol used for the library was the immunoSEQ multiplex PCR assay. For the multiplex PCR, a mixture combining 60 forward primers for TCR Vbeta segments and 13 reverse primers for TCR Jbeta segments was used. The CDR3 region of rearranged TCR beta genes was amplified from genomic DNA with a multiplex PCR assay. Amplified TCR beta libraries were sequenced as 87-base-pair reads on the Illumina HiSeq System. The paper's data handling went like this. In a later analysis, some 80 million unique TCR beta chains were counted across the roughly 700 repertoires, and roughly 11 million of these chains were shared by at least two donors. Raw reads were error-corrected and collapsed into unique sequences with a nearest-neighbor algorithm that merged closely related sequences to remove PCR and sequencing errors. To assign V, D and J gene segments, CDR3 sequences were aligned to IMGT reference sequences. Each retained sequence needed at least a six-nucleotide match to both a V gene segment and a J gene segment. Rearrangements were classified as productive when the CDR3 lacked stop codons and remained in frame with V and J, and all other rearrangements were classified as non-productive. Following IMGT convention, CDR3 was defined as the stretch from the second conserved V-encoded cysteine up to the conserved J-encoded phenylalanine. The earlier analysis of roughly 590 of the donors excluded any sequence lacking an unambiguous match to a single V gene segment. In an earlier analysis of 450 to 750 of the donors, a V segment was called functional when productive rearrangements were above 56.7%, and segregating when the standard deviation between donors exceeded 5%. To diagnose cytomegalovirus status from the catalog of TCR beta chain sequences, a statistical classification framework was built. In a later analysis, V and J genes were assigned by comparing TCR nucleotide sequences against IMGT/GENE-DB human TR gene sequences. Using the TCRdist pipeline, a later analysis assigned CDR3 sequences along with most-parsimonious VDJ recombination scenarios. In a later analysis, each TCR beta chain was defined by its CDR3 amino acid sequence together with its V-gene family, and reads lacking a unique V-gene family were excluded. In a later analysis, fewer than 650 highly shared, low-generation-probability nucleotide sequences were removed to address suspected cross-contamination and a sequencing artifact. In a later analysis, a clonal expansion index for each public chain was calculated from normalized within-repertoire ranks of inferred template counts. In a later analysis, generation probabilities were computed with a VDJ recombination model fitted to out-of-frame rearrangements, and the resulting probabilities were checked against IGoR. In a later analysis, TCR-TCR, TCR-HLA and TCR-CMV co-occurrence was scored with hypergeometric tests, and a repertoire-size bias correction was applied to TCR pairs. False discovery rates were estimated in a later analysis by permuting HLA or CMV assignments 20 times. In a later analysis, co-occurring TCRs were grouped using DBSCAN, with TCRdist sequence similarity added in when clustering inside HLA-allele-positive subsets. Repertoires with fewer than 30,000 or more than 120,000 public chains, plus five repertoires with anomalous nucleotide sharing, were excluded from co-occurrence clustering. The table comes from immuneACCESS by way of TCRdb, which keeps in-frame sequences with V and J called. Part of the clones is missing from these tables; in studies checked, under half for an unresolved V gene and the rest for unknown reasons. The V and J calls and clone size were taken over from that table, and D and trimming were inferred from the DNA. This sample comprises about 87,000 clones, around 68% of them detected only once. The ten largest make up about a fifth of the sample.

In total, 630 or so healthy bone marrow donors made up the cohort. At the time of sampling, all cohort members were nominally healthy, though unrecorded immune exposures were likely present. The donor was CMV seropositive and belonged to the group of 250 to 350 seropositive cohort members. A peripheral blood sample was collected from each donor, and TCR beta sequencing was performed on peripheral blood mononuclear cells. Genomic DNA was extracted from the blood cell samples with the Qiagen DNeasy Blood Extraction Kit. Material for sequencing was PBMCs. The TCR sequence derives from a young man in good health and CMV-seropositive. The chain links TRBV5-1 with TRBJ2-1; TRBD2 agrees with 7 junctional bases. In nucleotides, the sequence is TGCGCCAGCAGAAGGGAGGGCAGAAATGAGCAGTTCTTC. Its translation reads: CASRREGRNEQFF.